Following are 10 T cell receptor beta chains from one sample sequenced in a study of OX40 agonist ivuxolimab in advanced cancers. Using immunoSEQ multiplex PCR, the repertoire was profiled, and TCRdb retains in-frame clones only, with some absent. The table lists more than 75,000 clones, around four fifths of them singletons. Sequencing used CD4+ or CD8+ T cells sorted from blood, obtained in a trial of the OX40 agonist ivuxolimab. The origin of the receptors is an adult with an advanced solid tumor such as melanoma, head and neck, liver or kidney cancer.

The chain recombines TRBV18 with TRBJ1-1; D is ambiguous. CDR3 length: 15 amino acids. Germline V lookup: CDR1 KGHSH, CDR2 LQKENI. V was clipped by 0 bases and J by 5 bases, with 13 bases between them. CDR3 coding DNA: TGTGCCAGCTCACCACCGAGCTCGCCGGAGACTGAAGCTTTCTTT. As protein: CASSPPSSPETEAFF.

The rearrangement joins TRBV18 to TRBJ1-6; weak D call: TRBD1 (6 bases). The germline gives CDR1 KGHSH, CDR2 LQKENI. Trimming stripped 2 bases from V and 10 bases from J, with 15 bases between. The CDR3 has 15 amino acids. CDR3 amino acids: CASSPLDRMGSPLHF. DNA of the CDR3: TGTGCCAGCTCACCATTAGACAGGATGGGATCACCCCTCCACTTT.

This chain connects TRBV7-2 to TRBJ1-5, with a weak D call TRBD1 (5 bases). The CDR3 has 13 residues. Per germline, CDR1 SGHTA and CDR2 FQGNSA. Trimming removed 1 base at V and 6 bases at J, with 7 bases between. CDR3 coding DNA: TGTGCCAGCAGCTTAGTTGGGGGTCAGCCCCAGCATTTT. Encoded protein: CASSLVGGQPQHF.

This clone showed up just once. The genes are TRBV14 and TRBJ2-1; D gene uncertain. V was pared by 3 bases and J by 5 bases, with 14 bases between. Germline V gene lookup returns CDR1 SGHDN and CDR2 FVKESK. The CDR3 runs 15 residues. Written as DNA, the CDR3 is TGTGCCAGCAGCCATAGGTTTGGTGGAAACAATGAGCAGTTCTTC. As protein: CASSHRFGGNNEQFF.

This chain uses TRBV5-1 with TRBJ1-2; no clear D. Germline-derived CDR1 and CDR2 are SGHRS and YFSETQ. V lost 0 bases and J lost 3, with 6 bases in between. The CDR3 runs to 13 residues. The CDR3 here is CASSLAAYYGYTF. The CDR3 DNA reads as TGCGCCAGCAGCTTGGCAGCTTACTATGGCTACACCTTC.

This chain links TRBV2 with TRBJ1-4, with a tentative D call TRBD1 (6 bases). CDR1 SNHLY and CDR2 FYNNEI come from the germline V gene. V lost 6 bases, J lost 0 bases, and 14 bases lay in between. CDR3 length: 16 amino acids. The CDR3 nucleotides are TGTGCCAGCAGGCCCGGGACAAAAGCAACTAATGAAAAACTGTTTTTT. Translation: CASRPGTKATNEKLFF.

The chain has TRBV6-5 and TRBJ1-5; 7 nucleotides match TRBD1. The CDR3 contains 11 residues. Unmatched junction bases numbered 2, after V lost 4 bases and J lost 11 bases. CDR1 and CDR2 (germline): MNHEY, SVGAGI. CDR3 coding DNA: TGTGCCAGCAGTTGGGGACAGACCCAGCATTTT. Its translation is CASSWGQTQHF.

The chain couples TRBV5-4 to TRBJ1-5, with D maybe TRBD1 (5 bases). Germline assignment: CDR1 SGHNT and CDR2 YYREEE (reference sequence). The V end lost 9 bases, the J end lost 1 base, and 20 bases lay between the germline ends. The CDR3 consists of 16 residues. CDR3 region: CATWDRRENSNQPQHF. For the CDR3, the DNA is TGTGCCACTTGGGACCGCAGGGAGAACAGCAATCAGCCCCAGCATTTT.

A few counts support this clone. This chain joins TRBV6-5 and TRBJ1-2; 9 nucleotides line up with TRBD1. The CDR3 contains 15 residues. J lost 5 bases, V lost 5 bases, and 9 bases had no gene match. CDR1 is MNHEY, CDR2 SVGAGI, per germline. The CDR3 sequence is CASSAAGTGTYGYTF. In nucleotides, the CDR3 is TGTGCCAGCAGTGCTGCCGGGACAGGGACTTATGGCTACACCTTC.

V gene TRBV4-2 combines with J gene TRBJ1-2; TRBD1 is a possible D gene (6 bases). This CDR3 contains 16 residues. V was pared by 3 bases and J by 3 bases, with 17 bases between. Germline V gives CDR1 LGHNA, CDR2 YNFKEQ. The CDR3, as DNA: TGTGCCAGCAGCCAGGTCACAGGGAGAAAGGACTATGGCTACACCTTC. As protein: CASSQVTGRKDYGYTF.